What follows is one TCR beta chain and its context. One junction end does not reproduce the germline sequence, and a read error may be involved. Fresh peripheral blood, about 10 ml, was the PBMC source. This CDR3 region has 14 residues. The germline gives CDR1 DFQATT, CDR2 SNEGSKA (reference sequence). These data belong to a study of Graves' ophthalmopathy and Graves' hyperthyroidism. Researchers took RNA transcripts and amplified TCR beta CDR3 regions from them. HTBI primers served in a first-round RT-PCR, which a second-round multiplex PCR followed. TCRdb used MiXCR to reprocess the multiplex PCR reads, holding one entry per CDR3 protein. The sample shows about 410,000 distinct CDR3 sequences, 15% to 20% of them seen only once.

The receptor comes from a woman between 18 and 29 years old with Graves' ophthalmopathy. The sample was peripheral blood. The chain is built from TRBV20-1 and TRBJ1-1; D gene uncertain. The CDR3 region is CSARESWGNTEASF. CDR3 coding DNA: TGCAGTGCTAGAGAGTCTTGGGGTAACACTGAAGCTTCCTTT.